These 17 T cell receptor beta chains were sequenced from one sample in a study of blood T cells in healthy people across ages (dated by TCRdb to between 2014 and 2017). Preparation of the library involved 5' RACE. Sequencing used an Illumina HiSeq 2500. The second PCR ran for roughly 7 to 12 cycles and used a J-beta primer mix along with a sample-barcoded 5' primer. TCRdb handled the public reads itself, with Q25 trimming in fastp and clone calling in MiXCR, and kept productive beta chains. Rows matching on CDR3 protein sequence are summarized as one entry with the most common DNA and genes. The sample table contains around 820,000 distinct CDR3 sequences; only one count was recorded for 20% to 25% of them. The ten most abundant clones make up more than 3% of the sample. The sample was also linked to a second study, of T cells of mothers and their children.

The specimen sequenced was blood. All receptors derive from a boy aged 10-17 years in good health.

The rearrangement uses TRBV6-6 and TRBJ2-5, with D possibly matching TRBD2 (5 bases). The CDR3 has 14 residues. In germline, CDR1 is MNHNY, CDR2 SVGAGI (reference sequence). V dropped 5 bases and J dropped 1 base, with 11 bases sitting between them. CDR3 in amino acids: CASSALASQETQYF. In nucleotides, the CDR3 is TGTGCCAGCAGTGCGCTAGCATCCCAAGAGACCCAGTACTTC.

The genes are TRBV13 and TRBJ2-3; 9 nucleotides align to TRBD2. The V gene end was trimmed by 4 bases and the J gene end by 0 bases; junction bases not matched to a gene: 8. This CDR3 spans 17 amino acids. Germline CDR1 PRHDT, CDR2 FYEKMQ (reference sequence). The CDR3 DNA reads TGTGCCAGCAGCTGGCGGACTAGCGCAACTAGCACAGATACGCAGTATTTT. Protein product: CASSWRTSATSTDTQYF.

The chain has TRBV4-3 and TRBJ1-3, with a tentative D call TRBD1 (5 bases). Germline V gene lookup returns CDR1 LGHNA and CDR2 YSLEER. V was shortened by 1 base and J by 4 bases, with 11 bases between the two germline ends. The CDR3 extends over 15 amino acids. The CDR3 bases are TGCGCCAGCAGCCAAGGCCGGGGGATAGGAAACACCATATATTTT. Protein sequence: CASSQGRGIGNTIYF.

The CDR3 here is CASSPPSGGLQETQYF. CDR3 nucleotide sequence: TGTGCCAGCAGCCCGCCTAGCGGGGGGCTGCAAGAGACCCAATACTTC. The V and J genes are TRBV7-2 and TRBJ2-7, with 11 bases lining up with TRBD2. Per the germline V gene, CDR1 is SGHTA and CDR2 is FQGNSA. There are 16 residues in the CDR3. The ends lost 5 bases at V and 13 bases at J; junction bases unmatched: 19.

The chain combines TRBV28 with TRBJ2-3, with 10 bases identical to TRBD2. The V gene end was trimmed by 1 base and the J gene end by 0 bases; junction bases not matched to a gene: 7. CDR1 is MDHEN, CDR2 SYDVKM, per germline. This CDR3 is built from 18 residues. CDR3 loop: CASSLFLAGGPSTDTQYF. As DNA, the CDR3 is TGTGCCAGCAGTTTATTCTTAGCGGGAGGCCCTAGCACAGATACGCAGTATTTT.

This clonotype was counted ten times or more. The chain couples TRBV6-6 to TRBJ1-2; no reliable D call. Trimming stripped 9 bases from V and 3 bases from J, with 14 bases between. CDR1 is MNHNY and CDR2 is SVGAGI in the germline V gene (reference sequence). The CDR3 totals 13 residues. The CDR3 DNA sequence: TGTGCCAGTACGTTGGAGGCCGACTATGGCTACACCTTC. As protein: CASTLEADYGYTF.

J is TRBJ2-1 and V is TRBV7-2, with no clear D. TRBJ2-7 matches the DNA end more closely, so the J call is doubtful. Per germline, CDR1 SGHTA and CDR2 FQGNSA. The length of the CDR3 is 11 residues. The CDR3 DNA is TGTGCCAGCAGCCCAAACAAGGAGCAGTACTTC. As protein: CASSPNKEQYF.

With respect to this clonotype: At one of its ends the junction is not consistent with the germline gene, which may arise from a read error. V gene TRBV7-8 combines with J gene TRBJ1-4; the D is unclear. Germline V lookup: CDR1 SGHVS, CDR2 FQNEAQ. The CDR3 sequence is 15 residues long. CDR3 in DNA: TGCGCCAGCAGCTCCACCGGCGTAGGTGGTGAAAAACTGTTTTTT. It yields the protein CASSSTGVGGEKLFF.

The chain is built from TRBV5-1 and TRBJ2-1, with 12 bases aligning to TRBD2. Trimming at V came to 4 bases and at J to 4 bases, leaving 6 bases not matched to a gene. This CDR3 spans 16 amino acids. Germline V gene lookup returns CDR1 SGHRS and CDR2 YFSETQ. The CDR3 bases are TGCGCCAGCAGCGGGTTACTAGCGGGGGGATACAATGAGCAGTTCTTC. It is translated as CASSGLLAGGYNEQFF. Filled out from reference TRBV5-1 and TRBJ2-1, the complete variable domain reads KAGVTQTPRYLIKTRGQQVTLSCSPISGHRSVSWYQQTPGQGLQFLFEYFSETQRNKGNFPGRFSGRQFSNSRSEMNVSTLELGDSALYLCASSGLLAGGYNEQFFGPGTRLTVL.

The sample holds a few counts of this clonotype. The chain joins TRBV4-3 to TRBJ2-2, with D perhaps matching TRBD2 (6 bases). Germline loops: CDR1 LGHNA, CDR2 YSLEER. V gave up 3 bases and J gave up 4 bases, with 12 bases separating them. The CDR3 length is 15 residues. CDR3 nucleotides: TGCGCCAGCAGCCAGCCGGACTACGGCACCGGGGAGCTGTTTTTT. It encodes CASSQPDYGTGELFF.

This clonotype was detected a few times. V and J are TRBV7-2 and TRBJ2-7; no definite D call. Germline assignment: CDR1 SGHTA and CDR2 FQGNSA. V shed 5 bases and J shed 0 bases, with 20 bases lying between them. The CDR3 spans 17 residues. CDR3 sequence reads: CASSPRGRDVSSYEQYF. CDR3 nucleotides: TGTGCCAGCAGCCCGCGTGGTAGAGACGTCAGCTCCTACGAGCAGTACTTC.

This clonotype was picked up one time. V is TRBV5-5 and J is TRBJ2-2; 7 nucleotides match TRBD2. This CDR3 is built from 14 residues. CDR1 is SGHKS, CDR2 YYEKEE, per germline (reference sequence). J lost 7 bases, V lost 3 bases, and 6 bases had no gene match. The CDR3 spells CASSSRVAGGELFF. CDR3 coding DNA: TGTGCCAGCAGCTCAAGGGTAGCGGGCGGGGAGCTGTTTTTT.

This rearrangement joins TRBV20-1 to TRBJ2-7; D unresolved. Per germline, CDR1 DFQATT and CDR2 SNEGSKA (reference sequence). The V and J ends lost 0 bases and 0 bases respectively, with 12 bases between them. CDR3 size: 15 residues. This CDR3 is CSARDLVETSYEQYF. For the CDR3, the DNA is TGCAGTGCTAGAGACCTGGTGGAGACCTCCTACGAGCAGTACTTC.

The rearrangement joins TRBV29-1 to TRBJ2-7, with D unresolved. The CDR3 covers 13 residues. Trimming took 7 bases from V and 0 from J, leaving 13 bases between them. Germline CDR1 SQVTM, CDR2 ANQGSEA. CDR3 bases: TGCAGCGCTATTAAAGGAAGCTCCTACGAGCAGTACTTC. This gives the protein CSAIKGSSYEQYF.

This clonotype was picked up many times. This chain links TRBV7-6 with TRBJ2-7; D might be TRBD2 (5 bases). Trimming left V 4 bases short and J 3 bases short, with 13 bases between. CDR1 is SGHVS, CDR2 FNYEAQ, per germline. The CDR3 consists of 14 residues. The CDR3 DNA reads as TGTGCCAGCAGCTCGGGGTCGGGCGACTACGAGCAGTACTTC. It encodes CASSSGSGDYEQYF.

Only a few counts were recorded for this clonotype. This chain joins TRBV6-5 and TRBJ2-7, with D unresolved. V lost 4 bases to trimming and J lost 0 bases, with 10 bases between them. Germline values: CDR1 MNHEY, CDR2 SVGAGI. The CDR3 runs to 14 residues. This CDR3 is CASSFATSSYEQYF. DNA of the CDR3: TGTGCCAGCAGTTTTGCGACAAGCTCCTACGAGCAGTACTTC.

The rearrangement joins TRBV29-1 to TRBJ1-1, with a possible D match to TRBD1 (6 bases). Germline assignment: CDR1 SQVTM and CDR2 ANQGSEA. The CDR3 loop spans 11 amino acids. V lost 8 bases and J lost 5, with 12 bases in between. CDR3 amino acids: CSFRGDTEAFF. CDR3 coding DNA: TGCAGCTTTAGGGGGGATACTGAAGCTTTCTTT.